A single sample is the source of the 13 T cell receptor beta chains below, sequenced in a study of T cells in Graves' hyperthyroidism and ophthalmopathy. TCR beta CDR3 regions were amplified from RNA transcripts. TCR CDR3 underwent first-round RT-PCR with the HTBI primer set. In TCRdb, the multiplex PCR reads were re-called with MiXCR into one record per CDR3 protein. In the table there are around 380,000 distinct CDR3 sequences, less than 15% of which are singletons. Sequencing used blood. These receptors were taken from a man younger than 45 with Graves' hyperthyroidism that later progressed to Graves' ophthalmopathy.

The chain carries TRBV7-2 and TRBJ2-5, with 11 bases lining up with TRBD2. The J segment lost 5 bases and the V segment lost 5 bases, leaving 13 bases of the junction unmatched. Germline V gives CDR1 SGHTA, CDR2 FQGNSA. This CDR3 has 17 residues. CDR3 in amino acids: CASSLVGDSGGAETQYF. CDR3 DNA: TGTGCCAGCAGCCTCGTCGGCGATAGCGGGGGGGCCGAGACCCAGTACTTC.

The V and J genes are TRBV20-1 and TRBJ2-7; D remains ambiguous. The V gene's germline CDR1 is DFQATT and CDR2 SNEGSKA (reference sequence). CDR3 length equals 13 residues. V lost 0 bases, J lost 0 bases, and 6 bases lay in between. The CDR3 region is CSARDELSYEQYF. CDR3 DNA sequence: TGCAGTGCTAGAGATGAACTCTCCTACGAGCAGTACTTC.

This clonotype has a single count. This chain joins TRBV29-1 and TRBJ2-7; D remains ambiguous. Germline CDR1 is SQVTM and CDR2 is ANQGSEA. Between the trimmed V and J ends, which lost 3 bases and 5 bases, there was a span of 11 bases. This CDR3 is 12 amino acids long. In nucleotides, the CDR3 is TGCAGCGTTGACCAGGTCGGGCACGAGCAGTACTTC. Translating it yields CSVDQVGHEQYF.

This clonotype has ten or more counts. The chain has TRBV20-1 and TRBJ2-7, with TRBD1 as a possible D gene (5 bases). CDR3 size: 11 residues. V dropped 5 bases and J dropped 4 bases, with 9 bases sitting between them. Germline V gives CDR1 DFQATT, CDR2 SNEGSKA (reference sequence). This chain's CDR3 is CSAETVYEQYF. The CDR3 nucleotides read TGCAGTGCTGAGACAGTTTACGAGCAGTACTTC.

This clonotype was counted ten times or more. Here the CDR3 DNA reads TGTGCCAGCAGCTTGGGGGTAGGGACGGGCACAGATACGCAGTATTTT. This sequence encodes CASSLGVGTGTDTQYF. The rearrangement links TRBV11-2 to TRBJ2-3; possibly TRBD1 or TRBD2 for D (5 bases each). V was cut by 3 bases and J by 1 base, with 14 bases left in between. CDR1 and CDR2 from the germline V gene are SGHAT and FQNNGV. The CDR3 length is 16 residues.

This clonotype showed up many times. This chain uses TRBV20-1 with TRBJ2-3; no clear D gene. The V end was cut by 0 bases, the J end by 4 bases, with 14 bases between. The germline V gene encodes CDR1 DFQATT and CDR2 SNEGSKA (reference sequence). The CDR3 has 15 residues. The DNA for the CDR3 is TGCAGTGCTAGAGATCCGGCCAGGACGGCAGATACGCAGTATTTT. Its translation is CSARDPARTADTQYF.

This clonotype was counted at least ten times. CDR3 nucleotide sequence: TGTGCCAGCAGCCAAGATTCAGGGGGCGCTTCCTACGAGCAGTACTTC. Translating it yields CASSQDSGGASYEQYF. The chain joins TRBV3-1 to TRBJ2-7; 8 bases line up with TRBD1. CDR3 size: 16 residues. The germline gives CDR1 LGHDT, CDR2 YNNKEL (reference sequence). The V segment lost 0 bases and the J segment 1 base; nucleotides outside the gene matches: 5.

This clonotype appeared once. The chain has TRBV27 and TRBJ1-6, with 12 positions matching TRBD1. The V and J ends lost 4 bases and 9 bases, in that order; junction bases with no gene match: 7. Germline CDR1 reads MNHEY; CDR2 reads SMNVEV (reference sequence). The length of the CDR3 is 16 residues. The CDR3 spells CASSSWDRGHSSPLHF. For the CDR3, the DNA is TGTGCCAGCAGTTCCTGGGACAGGGGGCATTCTTCACCCCTCCACTTT.

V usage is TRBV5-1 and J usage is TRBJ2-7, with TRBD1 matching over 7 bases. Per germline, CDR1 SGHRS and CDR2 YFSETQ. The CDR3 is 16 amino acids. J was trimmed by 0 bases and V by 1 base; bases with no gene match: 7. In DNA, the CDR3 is TGCGCCAGCAGCTTGCCCAGACAGGGAAGCTCCTACGAGCAGTACTTC. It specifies CASSLPRQGSSYEQYF.

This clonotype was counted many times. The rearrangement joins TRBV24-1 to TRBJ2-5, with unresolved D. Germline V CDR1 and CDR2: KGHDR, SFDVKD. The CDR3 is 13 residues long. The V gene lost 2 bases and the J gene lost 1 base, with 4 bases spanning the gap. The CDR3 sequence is CATSDYLQETQYF. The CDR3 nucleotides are TGTGCCACCAGTGATTACCTCCAAGAGACCCAGTACTTC.

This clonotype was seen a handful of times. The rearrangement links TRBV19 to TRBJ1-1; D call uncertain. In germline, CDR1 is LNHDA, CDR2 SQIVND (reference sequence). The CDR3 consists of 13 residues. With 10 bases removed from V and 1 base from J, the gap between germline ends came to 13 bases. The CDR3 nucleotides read TGTGCCACCCTTTGGAGCCCGAACACTGAAGCTTTCTTT. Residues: CATLWSPNTEAFF.

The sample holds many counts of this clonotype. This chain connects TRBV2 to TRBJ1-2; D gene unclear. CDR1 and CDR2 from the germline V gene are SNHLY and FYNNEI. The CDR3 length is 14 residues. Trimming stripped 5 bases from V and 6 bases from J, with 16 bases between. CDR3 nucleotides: TGTGCCAGCAGTAGACGAAGGGCTGAGCATGGCTACACCTTC. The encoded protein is CASSRRRAEHGYTF. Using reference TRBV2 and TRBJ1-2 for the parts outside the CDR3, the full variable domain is EPEVTQTPSHQVTQMGQEVILRCVPISNHLYFYWYRQILGQKVEFLVSFYNNEISEKSEIFDDQFSVERPDGSNFTLKIRSTKLEDSAMYFCASSRRRAEHGYTFGSGTRLTVV.

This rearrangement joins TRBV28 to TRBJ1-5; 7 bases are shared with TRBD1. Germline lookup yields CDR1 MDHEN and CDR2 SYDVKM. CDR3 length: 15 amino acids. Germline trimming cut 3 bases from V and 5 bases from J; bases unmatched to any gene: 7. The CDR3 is CASSFGDRIHQPQHF. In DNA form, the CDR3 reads TGTGCCAGCAGTTTCGGGGACAGAATCCATCAGCCCCAGCATTTT.